This T cell receptor (beta chain) was obtained from a study of T cell changes during pregnancy in multiple sclerosis. Germline values: CDR1 SGHTA, CDR2 FQGNSA. V lost 3 bases and J lost 5, with 13 bases in between. The length of the CDR3 is 14 residues. Assay used: immunoSEQ multiplex PCR; TCRdb lists only in-frame clones, some missing. The table shows around 40,000 clones, with 75% to 95% occurring only once. The specimen was CD4+ T cells from peripheral blood mononuclear cells, collected in the second trimester of pregnancy. The V gene is TRBV7-2, the J gene TRBJ2-5; D may be TRBD2 (5 bases). The sequence derives from a female donor in good health, enrolled as a control in a pregnancy study. The CDR3 DNA reads TGTGCCAGCAGCTTGGGAGTGGTGCGGGAGACCCAGTACTTC. It codes for CASSLGVVRETQYF.